One and the same sample provided the 5 T cell receptor beta chains below, sequenced in a study of T cells in Graves' hyperthyroidism and ophthalmopathy. RNA transcripts provided the source from which TCR beta CDR3 regions were amplified. The HTBI primer set drove a first-round RT-PCR of the TCR CDR3. TCRdb re-called the multiplex PCR reads with MiXCR, one entry per CDR3 protein. This repertoire shows a few hundred thousand distinct CDR3 sequences, roughly 19% found once; its top ten account for 35% to 45%. Sequencing was performed on blood. These receptors originate from a middle-aged man with Graves' ophthalmopathy.

This clonotype was recorded at least ten times. J is TRBJ2-5 and V is TRBV7-9; tentative D call: TRBD1 (5 bases). This CDR3 is 15 amino acids long. Germline CDR1 reads SEHNR; CDR2 reads FQNEAQ (reference sequence). V gave up 1 base and J gave up 4 bases, with 13 bases separating them. CDR3 sequence reads: CASSLGLGVRETQYF. CDR3 nucleotides: TGTGCCAGCAGCTTAGGATTAGGGGTTCGAGAGACCCAGTACTTC.

This sequence joins TRBV28 and TRBJ1-1; D gene uncertain. V gave up 3 bases and J gave up 4 bases, with 6 bases separating them. The germline V gene encodes CDR1 MDHEN and CDR2 SYDVKM. The CDR3 runs 12 residues. Written as DNA, the CDR3 is TGTGCCAGCAGTTTCGGGATCACTGAAGCTTTCTTT. Its translation: CASSFGITEAFF.

This chain uses TRBV19 with TRBJ2-2; 8 bases agree with TRBD1. The CDR3 loop spans 16 amino acids. Germline V gives CDR1 LNHDA, CDR2 SQIVND (reference sequence). V shed 10 bases and J 5 bases; nucleotides not matched to a gene: 15. CDR3 sequence (DNA): TGTGCCACCAAAACTCCCGGGACAGGCAGTACCGGGGAGCTGTTTTTT. Translating it yields CATKTPGTGSTGELFF.

This clonotype has just a few counts. The genes are TRBV5-1 and TRBJ1-2, with no clear D. Germline CDR1 and CDR2: SGHRS and YFSETQ. V shed 1 base and J shed 6 bases, with 10 bases lying between them. The CDR3 runs 13 residues. The CDR3 DNA is TGCGCCAGCAGCTTGTCACAGTTCGATGGCTACACCTTC. Its translation is CASSLSQFDGYTF.

In its sample, this clonotype was seen many times. This chain joins TRBV6-1 and TRBJ1-2; D gene ambiguous. Germline assignment: CDR1 MNHNS and CDR2 SASEGT. V lost 1 base and J lost 0, with 6 bases in between. This CDR3 has 14 amino acids. The chain's CDR3 is CASSEVPPNYGYTF. CDR3 bases: TGTGCCAGCAGTGAAGTCCCCCCTAACTATGGCTACACCTTC.